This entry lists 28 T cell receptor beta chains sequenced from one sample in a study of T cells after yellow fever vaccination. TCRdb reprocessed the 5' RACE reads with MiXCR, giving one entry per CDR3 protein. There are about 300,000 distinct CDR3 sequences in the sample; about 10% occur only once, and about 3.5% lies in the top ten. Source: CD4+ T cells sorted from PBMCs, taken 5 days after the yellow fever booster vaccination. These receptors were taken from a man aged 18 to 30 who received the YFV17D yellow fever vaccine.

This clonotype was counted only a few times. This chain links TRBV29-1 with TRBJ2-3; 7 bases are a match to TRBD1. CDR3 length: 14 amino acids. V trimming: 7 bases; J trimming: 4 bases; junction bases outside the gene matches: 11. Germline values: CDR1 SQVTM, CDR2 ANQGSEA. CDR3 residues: CSAETGSLADTQYF. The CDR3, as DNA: TGCAGCGCCGAGACAGGGTCACTCGCAGATACGCAGTATTTT.

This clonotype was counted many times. DNA of the CDR3: TGTGCCAGCAGTTTAGCCGAGGGCGCTGAAGCTTTCTTT. Translating it yields CASSLAEGAEAFF. This sequence joins TRBV12-3 or TRBV12-4 and TRBJ1-1; no reliable D call. V lost 0 bases and J lost 6, with 8 bases in between. This CDR3 comprises 13 residues.

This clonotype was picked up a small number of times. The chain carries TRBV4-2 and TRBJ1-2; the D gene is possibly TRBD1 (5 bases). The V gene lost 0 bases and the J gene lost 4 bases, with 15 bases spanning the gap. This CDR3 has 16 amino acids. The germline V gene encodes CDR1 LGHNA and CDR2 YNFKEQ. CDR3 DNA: TGTGCCAGCAGCCAAGAAGCAACCTCAGGGTTCTATGGCTACACCTTC. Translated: CASSQEATSGFYGYTF.

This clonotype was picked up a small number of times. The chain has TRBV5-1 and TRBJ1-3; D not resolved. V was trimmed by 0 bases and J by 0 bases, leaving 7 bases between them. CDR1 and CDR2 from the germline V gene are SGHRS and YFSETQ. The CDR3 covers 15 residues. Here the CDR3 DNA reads TGCGCCAGCAGCTTGGACAGTAACTCTGGAAACACCATATATTTT. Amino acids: CASSLDSNSGNTIYF.

The CDR3 here is CASSDGPYEQYV. The CDR3 nucleotides are TGTGCCAGCAGCGACGGCCCCTACGAGCAGTACGTC. The chain joins TRBV7-9 to TRBJ2-7, with unresolved D. CDR3 length: 12 residues. Germline CDR1 is SEHNR and CDR2 is FQNEAQ (reference sequence). V shed 5 bases and J shed 2 bases, with 7 bases lying between them.

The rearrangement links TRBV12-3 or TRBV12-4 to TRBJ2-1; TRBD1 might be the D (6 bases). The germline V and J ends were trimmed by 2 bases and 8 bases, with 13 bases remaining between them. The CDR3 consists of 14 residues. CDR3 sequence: CASSLQGLGYEQFF. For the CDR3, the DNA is TGTGCCAGCAGTTTACAGGGGCTGGGATATGAGCAGTTCTTC.

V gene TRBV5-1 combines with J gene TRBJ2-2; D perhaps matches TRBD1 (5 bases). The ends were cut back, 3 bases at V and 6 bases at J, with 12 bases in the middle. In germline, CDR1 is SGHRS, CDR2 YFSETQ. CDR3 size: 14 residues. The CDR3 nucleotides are TGCGCCAGCAGCTATCAAGGGGATTCCGGGGAGCTGTTTTTT. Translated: CASSYQGDSGELFF.

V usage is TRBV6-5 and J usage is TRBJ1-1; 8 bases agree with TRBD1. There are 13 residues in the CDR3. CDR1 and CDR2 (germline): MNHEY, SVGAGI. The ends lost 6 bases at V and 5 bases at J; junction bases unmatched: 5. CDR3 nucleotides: TGTGCCAGCAGAAGACAGGGGTGGACTGAAGCTTTCTTT. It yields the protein CASRRQGWTEAFF.

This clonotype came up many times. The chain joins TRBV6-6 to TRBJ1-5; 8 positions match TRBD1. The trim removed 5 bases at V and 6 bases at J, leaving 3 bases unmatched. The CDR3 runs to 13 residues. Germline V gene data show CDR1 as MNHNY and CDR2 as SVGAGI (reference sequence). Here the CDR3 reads CASSQGAGQPQHF. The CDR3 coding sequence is TGTGCCAGCAGTCAGGGGGCCGGTCAGCCCCAGCATTTT.

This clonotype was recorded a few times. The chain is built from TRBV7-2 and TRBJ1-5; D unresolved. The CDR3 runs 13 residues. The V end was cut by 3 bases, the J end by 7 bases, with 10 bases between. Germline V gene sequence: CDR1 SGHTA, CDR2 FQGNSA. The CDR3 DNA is TGTGCCAGCAGCTTTCGGGCGGGGCAGCCCCAGCATTTT. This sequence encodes CASSFRAGQPQHF. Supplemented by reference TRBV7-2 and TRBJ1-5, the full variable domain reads GAGVSQSPSNKVTEKGKDVELRCDPISGHTALYWYRQSLGQGLEFLIYFQGNSAPDKSGLPSDRFSAERTGGSVSTLTIQRTQQEDSAVYLCASSFRAGQPQHFGDGTRLSIL.

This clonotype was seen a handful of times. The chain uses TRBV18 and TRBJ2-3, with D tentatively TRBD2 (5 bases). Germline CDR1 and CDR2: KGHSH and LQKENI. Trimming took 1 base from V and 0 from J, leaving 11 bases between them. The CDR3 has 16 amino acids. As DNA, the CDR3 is TGTGCCAGCTCACCACGCCGTAAGCGGAGCACAGATACGCAGTATTTT. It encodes CASSPRRKRSTDTQYF.

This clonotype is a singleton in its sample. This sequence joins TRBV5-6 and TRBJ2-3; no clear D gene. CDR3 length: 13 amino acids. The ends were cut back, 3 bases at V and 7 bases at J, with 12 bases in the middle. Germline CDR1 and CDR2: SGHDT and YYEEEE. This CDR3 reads CASSSAGAYTQYF. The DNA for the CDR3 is TGTGCCAGCAGCTCCGCAGGAGCGTATACGCAGTATTTT.

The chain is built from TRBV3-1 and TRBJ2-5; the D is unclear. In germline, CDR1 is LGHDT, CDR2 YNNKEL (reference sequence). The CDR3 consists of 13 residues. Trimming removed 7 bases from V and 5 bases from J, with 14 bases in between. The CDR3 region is CASKGLAGETQYF. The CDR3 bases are TGTGCCAGCAAGGGCCTTGCTGGGGAGACCCAGTACTTC.

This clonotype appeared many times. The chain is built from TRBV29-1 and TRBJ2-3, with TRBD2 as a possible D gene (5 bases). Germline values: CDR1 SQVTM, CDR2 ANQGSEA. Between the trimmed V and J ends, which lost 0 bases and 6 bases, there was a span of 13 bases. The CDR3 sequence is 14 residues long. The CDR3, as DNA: TGCAGCGTTGAAGACCCCCGGAGGTCGGATACGCAGTATTTT. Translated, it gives CSVEDPRRSDTQYF.

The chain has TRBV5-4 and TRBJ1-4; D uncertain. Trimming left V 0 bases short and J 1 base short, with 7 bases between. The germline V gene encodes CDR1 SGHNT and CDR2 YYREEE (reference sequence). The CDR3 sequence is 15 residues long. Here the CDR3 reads CASSLGTETNEKLFF. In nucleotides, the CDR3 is TGTGCCAGCAGCTTGGGGACGGAAACTAATGAAAAACTGTTTTTT.

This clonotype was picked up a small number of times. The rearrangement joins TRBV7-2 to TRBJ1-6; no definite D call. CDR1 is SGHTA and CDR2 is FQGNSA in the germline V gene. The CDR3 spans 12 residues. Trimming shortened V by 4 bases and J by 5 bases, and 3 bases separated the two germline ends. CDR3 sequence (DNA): TGTGCCAGCAGCTCGAATAATTCACCCCTCCACTTT. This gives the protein CASSSNNSPLHF.

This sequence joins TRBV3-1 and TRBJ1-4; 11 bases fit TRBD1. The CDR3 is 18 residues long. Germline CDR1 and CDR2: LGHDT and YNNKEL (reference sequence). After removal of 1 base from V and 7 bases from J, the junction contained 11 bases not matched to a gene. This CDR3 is CASSQGTGTGGESEKLFF. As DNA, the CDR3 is TGTGCCAGCAGCCAAGGAACCGGGACAGGGGGTGAGAGTGAAAAACTGTTTTTT.

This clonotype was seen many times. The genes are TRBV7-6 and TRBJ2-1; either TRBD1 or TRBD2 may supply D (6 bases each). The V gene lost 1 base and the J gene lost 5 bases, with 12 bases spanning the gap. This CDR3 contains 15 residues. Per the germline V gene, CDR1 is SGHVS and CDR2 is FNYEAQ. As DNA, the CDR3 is TGTGCCAGCAGCTTAGGGGGGGCCGGGAACAATGAGCAGTTCTTC. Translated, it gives CASSLGGAGNNEQFF.

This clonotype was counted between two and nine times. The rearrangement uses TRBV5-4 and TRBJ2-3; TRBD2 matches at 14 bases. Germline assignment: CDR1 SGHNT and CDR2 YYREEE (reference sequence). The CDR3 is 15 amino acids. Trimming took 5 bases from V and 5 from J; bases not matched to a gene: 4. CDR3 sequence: CASRSGLAGEDTQYF. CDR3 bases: TGTGCCAGCAGGTCGGGACTAGCGGGGGAAGATACGCAGTATTTT.

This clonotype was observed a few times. CDR3 sequence: CASTNSRGNLAKNIQYF. DNA of the CDR3: TGTGCCAGCACCAACTCCAGGGGGAACCTAGCCAAAAACATTCAGTACTTC. This chain uses TRBV7-8 with TRBJ2-4; 7 bases are shared with TRBD1. Germline CDR1 and CDR2: SGHVS and FQNEAQ. This CDR3 has 17 amino acids. V gave up 7 bases and J gave up 0 bases; unmatched junction bases: 12.

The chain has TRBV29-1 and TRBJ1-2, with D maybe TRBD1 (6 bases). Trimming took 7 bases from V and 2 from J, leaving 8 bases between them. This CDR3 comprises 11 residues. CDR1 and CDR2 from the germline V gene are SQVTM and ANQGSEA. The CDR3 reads CSGQENYGYTF. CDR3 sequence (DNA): TGCAGCGGACAGGAAAACTATGGCTACACCTTC.

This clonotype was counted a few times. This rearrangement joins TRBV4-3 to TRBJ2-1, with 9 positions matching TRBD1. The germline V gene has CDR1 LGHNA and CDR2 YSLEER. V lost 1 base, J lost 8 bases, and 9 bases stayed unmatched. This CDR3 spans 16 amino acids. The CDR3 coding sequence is TGCGCCAGCAGCCAAGCTCCAGGACAGGGGATCTATGAGCAGTTCTTC. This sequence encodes CASSQAPGQGIYEQFF.

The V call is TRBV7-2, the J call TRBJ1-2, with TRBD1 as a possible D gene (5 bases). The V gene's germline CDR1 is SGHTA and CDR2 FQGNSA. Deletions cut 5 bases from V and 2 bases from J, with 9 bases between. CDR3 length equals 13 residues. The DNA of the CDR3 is TGTGCCAGCAGCCCAGGGAACAACTATGGCTACACCTTC. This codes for CASSPGNNYGYTF.

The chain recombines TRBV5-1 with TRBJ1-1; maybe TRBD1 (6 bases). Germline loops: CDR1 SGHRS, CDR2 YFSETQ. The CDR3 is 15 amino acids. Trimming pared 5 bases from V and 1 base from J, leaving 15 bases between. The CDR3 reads CASRFLTGRNTEAFF. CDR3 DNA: TGCGCCAGCAGGTTCTTGACAGGACGGAACACTGAAGCTTTCTTT.

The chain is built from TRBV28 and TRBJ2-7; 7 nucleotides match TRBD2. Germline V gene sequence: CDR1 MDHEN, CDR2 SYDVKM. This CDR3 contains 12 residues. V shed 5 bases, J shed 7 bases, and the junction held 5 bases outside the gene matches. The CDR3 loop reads CASSTLLAEQYV. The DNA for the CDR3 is TGTGCCAGCAGTACCCTACTAGCGGAGCAGTACGTC.

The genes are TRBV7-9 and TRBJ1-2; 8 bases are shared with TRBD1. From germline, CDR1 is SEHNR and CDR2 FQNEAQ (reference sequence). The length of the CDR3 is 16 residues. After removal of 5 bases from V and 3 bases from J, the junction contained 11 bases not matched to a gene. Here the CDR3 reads CASSPPPGGAYYGYTF. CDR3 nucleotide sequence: TGTGCCAGCAGCCCTCCCCCAGGGGGCGCTTACTATGGCTACACCTTC.

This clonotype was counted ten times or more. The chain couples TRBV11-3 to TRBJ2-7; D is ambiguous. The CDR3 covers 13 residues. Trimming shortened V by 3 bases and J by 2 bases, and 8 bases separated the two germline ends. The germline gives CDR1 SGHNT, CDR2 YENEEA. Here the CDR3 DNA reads TGTGCCAGCAGCTTTACTCCCGCCTACGAGCAGTACTTC. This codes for CASSFTPAYEQYF.

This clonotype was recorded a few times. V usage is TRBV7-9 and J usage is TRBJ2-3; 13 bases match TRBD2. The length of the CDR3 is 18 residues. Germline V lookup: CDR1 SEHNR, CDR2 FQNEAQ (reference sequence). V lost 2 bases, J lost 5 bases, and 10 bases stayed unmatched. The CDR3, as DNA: TGTGCCAGCAGCTTACCTCCGGGACTAGCGGGGAAGGGAGATACGCAGTATTTT. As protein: CASSLPPGLAGKGDTQYF. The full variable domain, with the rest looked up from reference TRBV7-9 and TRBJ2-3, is DTGVSQNPRHKITKRGQNVTFRCDPISEHNRLYWYRQTLGQGPEFLTYFQNEAQLEKSRLLSDRFSAERPKGSFSTLEIQRTEQGDSAMYLCASSLPPGLAGKGDTQYFGPGTRLTVL.